This T cell receptor beta chain was found in a study of blood T cell repertoires in COVID-19. TCRdb keeps only in-frame clones here, not all; method: immunoSEQ multiplex PCR. The sample yields 200,000 to 300,000 clones, about 88% seen once. CDR1 is SEHNR, CDR2 FQNEAQ, per germline (reference sequence). The CDR3 has 11 residues. V dropped 3 bases and J dropped 6 bases, with 6 bases sitting between them. This rearrangement joins TRBV7-9 to TRBJ2-7; unclear D gene. The receptor was derived from a man aged 55 to 69 who had recovered from COVID-19. The sequenced sample was peripheral blood. The CDR3 loop is CASSFRSEQYF. CDR3 coding DNA: TGTGCCAGCAGCTTCCGGAGCGAGCAGTACTTC.